This TCR beta chain was recorded in a study of human T cells and chemical hapten exposure. V lost 7 bases, J lost 8 bases, and 9 bases stayed unmatched. The germline gives CDR1 ENHRY, CDR2 SYGVKD. The CDR3 covers 13 residues. Total RNA was extracted from unfractionated whole blood. Each CDR3 protein is one row after TCRdb ran MiXCR on the 5' RACE reads. The sample records 110,000 or so distinct CDR3 sequences, roughly 19% being singletons. J is TRBJ1-2 and V is TRBV10-3; 8 bases agree with TRBD1. The sequence was collected from a human donor in good health. CDR3 residues: CAITPTGEHGYTF. The CDR3 bases are TGTGCCATCACCCCGACAGGGGAGCACGGCTACACCTTC.